Shown below are 4 T cell receptor beta chains from a single sample sequenced in a study of blood T cell repertoires in COVID-19. Some clones are missing from TCRdb's copy, which holds only in-frame ones; the method was immunoSEQ multiplex PCR. The table shows approximately 220,000 clones, with 88% occurring only once. Specimen: PBMCs or T cells enriched from blood (not recorded which). The receptors originated from a woman aged 25 to 39 who had recovered from COVID-19.

In regard to this clone: A read error may account for a junction end that differs from germline. CDR3 sequence (DNA): TGTGCCAGCCGCTTTTTAGGGGGCCGTACCGGGGAGCTGTTTTTT. Translated, it gives CASRFLGGRTGELFF. The gene calls are TRBV7-8 and TRBJ2-2; 7 bases are shared with TRBD1. This CDR3 has 15 residues. Germline-derived CDR1 and CDR2 are SGHVS and FQNEAQ.

This clone was detected only once. The V call is TRBV7-2, the J call TRBJ2-1; 10 bases are shared with TRBD1. Germline CDR1 SGHTA, CDR2 FQGNSA. V lost 0 bases to trimming and J lost 5 bases; unmatched junction nucleotides: 4. The CDR3 consists of 16 residues. DNA of the CDR3: TGTGCCAGCAGCTTAGCCCGACAGGGGGCGAACAATGAGCAGTTCTTC. Translating gives CASSLARQGANNEQFF. The entire variable domain, with the rest obtained from reference TRBV7-2 and TRBJ2-1, is as follows: GAGVSQSPSNKVTEKGKDVELRCDPISGHTALYWYRQSLGQGLEFLIYFQGNSAPDKSGLPSDRFSAERTGGSVSTLTIQRTQQEDSAVYLCASSLARQGANNEQFFGPGTRLTVL.

This clone appeared a few times. The chain couples TRBV7-3 to TRBJ1-3; no clear D gene. In germline, CDR1 is SGHTA, CDR2 FQGTGA. The length of the CDR3 is 15 residues. V was cut by 2 bases and J by 8 bases, with 16 bases left in between. Here the CDR3 DNA reads TGTGCCAGCAGCTTATACAGACGGAGGTGTGACACCATATATTTT. It yields the protein CASSLYRRRCDTIYF.

This chain uses TRBV7-9 with TRBJ1-3; TRBD1 is a possible D gene (5 bases). Trimming removed 6 bases from V and 0 bases from J, with 6 bases in between. Germline V gives CDR1 SEHNR, CDR2 FQNEAQ (reference sequence). This CDR3 has 13 residues. The CDR3 sequence is CASSDSSGNTIYF. The CDR3, as DNA: TGTGCCAGCAGTGACAGCTCTGGAAACACCATATATTTT.